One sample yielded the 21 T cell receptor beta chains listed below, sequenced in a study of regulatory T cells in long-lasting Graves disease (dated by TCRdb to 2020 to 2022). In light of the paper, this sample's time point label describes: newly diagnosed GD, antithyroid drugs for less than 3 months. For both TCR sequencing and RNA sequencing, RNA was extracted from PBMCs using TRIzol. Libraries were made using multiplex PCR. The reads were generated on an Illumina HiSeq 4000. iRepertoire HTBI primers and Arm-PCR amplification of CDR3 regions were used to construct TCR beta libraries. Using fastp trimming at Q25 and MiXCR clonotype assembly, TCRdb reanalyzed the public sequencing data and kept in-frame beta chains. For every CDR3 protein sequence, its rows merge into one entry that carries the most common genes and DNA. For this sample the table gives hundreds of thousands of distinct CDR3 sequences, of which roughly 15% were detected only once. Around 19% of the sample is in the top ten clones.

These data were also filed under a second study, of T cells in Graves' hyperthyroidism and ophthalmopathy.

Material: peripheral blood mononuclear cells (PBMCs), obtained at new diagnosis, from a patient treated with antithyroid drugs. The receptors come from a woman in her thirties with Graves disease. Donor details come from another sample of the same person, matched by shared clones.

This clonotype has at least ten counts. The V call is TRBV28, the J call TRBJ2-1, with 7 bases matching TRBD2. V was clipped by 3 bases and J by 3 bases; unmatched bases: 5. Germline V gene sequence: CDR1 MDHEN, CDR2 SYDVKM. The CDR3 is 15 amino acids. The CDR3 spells CASSFKGGSYNEQFF. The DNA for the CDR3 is TGTGCCAGCAGTTTTAAGGGCGGGAGCTACAATGAGCAGTTCTTC.

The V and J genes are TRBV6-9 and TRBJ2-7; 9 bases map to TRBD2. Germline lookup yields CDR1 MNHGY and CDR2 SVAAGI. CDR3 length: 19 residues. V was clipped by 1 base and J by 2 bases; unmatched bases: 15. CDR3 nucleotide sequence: TGTGCCAGCAGTTATTTGCTCATTACTAGCGGGCCGCCTACCTACGAGCAGTACTTC. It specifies CASSYLLITSGPPTYEQYF.

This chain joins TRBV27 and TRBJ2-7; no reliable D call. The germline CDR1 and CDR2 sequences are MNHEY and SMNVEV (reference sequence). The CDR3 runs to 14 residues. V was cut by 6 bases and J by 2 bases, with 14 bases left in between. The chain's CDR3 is CASSLTVGPYEQYF. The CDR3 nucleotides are TGTGCCAGCAGCCTTACCGTCGGTCCCTACGAGCAGTACTTC.

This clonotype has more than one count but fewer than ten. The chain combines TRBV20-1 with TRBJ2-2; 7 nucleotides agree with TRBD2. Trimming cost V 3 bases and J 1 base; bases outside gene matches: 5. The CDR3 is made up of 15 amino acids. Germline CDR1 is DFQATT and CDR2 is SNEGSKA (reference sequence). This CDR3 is CSASRASGNTGELFF. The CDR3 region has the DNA TGCAGTGCTAGTAGGGCTAGCGGGAACACCGGGGAGCTGTTTTTT.

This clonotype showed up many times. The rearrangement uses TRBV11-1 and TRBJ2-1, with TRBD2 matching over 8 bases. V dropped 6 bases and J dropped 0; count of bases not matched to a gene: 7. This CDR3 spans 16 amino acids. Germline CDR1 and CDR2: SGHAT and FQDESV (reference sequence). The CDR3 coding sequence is TGTGCCAGCAGTAGCCCTACTAGCGGCTCCTACAATGAGCAGTTCTTC. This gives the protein CASSSPTSGSYNEQFF.

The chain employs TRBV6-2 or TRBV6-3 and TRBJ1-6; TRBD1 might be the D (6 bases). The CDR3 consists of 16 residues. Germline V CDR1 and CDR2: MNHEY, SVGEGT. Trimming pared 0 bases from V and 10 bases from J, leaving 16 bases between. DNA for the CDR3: TGTGCCAGCAGTTACTCGATGGCGGGGGCTGGATCACCCCTCCACTTT. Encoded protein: CASSYSMAGAGSPLHF.

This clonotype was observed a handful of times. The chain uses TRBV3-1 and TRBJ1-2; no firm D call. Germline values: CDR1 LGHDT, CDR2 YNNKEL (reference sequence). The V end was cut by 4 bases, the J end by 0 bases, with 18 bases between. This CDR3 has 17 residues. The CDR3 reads CASSPSTTLQANYGYTF. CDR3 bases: TGTGCCAGCAGCCCCTCCACCACGCTCCAGGCTAACTATGGCTACACCTTC.

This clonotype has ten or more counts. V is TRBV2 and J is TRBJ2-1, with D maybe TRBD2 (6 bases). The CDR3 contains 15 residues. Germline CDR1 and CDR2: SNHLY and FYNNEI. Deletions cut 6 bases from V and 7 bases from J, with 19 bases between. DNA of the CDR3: TGTGCCAGCAGACAAACCGGGAGTAAGTTTAATGAGCAGTTCTTC. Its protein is CASRQTGSKFNEQFF.

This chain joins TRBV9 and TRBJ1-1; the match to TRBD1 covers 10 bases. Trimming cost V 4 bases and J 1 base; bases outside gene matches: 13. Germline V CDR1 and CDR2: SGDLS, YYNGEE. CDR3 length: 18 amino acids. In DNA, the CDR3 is TGTGCCAGCAGCAACCCGGGACAGGGGAAACTCCAGAACACTGAAGCTTTCTTT. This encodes CASSNPGQGKLQNTEAFF.

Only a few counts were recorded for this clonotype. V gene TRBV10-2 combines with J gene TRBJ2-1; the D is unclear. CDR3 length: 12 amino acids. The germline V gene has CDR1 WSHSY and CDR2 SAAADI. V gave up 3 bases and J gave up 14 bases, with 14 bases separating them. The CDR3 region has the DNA TGCGCCAGCAGTGAATCTGGAGTATTAGAGTTCTTC. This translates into CASSESGVLEFF.

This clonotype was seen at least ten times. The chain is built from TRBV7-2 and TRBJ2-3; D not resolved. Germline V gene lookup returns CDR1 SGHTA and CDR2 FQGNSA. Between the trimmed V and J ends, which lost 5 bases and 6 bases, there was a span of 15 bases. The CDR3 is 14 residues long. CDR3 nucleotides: TGTGCCAGCAGCCCAGGACCTGGCTGGGATACGCAGTATTTT. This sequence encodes CASSPGPGWDTQYF.

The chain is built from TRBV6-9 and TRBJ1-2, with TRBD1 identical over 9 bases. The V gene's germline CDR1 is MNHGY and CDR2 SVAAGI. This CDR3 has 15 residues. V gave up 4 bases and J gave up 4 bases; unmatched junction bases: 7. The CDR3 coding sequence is TGTGCCAGCAGTTCTGATACAGGGGGCGCCTATGGCTACACCTTC. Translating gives CASSSDTGGAYGYTF.

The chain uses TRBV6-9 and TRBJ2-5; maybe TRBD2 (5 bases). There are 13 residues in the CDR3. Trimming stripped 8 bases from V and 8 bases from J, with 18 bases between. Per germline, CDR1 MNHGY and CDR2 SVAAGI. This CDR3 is CASWAGGSYTQYF. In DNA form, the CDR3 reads TGTGCCAGCTGGGCGGGTGGGAGCTATACCCAGTACTTC.

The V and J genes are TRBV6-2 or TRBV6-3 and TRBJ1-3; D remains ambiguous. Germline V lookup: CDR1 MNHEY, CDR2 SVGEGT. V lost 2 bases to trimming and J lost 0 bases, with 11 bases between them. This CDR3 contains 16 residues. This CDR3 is CASSYQEPTSGNTIYF. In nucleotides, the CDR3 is TGTGCCAGCAGTTACCAAGAGCCGACCTCTGGAAACACCATATATTTT.

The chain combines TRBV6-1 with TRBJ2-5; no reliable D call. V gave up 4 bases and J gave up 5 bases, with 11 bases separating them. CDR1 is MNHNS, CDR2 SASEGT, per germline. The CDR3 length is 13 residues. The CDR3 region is CASSGSDAETQYF. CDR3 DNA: TGTGCCAGCAGTGGGTCGGACGCGGAGACCCAGTACTTC.

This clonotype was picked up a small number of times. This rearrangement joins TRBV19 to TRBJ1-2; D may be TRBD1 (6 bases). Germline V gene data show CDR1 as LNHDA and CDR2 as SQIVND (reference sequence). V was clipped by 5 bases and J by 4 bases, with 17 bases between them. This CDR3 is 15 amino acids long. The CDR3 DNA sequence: TGTGCCAGTAGTCCAAATCCCGACAGGACCTATGGCTACACCTTC. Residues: CASSPNPDRTYGYTF.

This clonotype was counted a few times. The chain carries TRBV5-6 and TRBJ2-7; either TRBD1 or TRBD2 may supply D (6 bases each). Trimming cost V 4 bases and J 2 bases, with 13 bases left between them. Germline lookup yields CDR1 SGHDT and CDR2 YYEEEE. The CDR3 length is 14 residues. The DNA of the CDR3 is TGTGCCAGCAGCCCGGCGGGACACACCTACGAGCAGTACTTC. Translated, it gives CASSPAGHTYEQYF.

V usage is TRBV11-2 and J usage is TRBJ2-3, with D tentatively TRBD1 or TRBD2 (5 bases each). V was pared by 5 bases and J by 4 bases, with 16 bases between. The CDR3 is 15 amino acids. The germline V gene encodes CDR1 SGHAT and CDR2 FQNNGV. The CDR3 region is CASSPTGPPPDTQYF. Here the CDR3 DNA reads TGTGCCAGCAGCCCGACGGGGCCCCCCCCAGATACGCAGTATTTT.

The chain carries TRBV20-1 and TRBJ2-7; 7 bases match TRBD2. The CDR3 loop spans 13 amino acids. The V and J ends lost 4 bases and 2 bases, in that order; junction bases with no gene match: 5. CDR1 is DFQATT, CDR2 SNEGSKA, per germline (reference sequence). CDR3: CSAILAVTYEQYF. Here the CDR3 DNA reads TGCAGTGCTATCCTAGCGGTTACCTACGAGCAGTACTTC.

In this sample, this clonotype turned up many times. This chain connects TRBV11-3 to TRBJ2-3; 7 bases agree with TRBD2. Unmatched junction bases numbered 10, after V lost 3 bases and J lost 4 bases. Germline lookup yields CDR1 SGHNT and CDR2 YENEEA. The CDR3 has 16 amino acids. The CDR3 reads CASSFGLGQVADTQYF. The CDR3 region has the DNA TGTGCCAGCAGCTTCGGACTAGGGCAGGTTGCAGATACGCAGTATTTT.

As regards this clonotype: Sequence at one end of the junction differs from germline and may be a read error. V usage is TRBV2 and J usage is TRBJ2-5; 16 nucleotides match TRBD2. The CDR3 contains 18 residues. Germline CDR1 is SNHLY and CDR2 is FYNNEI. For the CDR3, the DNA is TGCGCCAGCAGCCGGGGGGGACTAGCGGGAGGGGGCGGAGAGACCCAGTACTTC. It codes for CASSRGGLAGGGGETQYF.